Described below is a single T cell receptor beta chain sequence and its context. V was clipped by 8 bases and J by 3 bases, with 2 bases between them. The CDR3 covers 10 residues. Germline V gene sequence: CDR1 SNHLY, CDR2 FYNNEI. Source study methods: For nucleated cells, counts were estimated from reference gene primer amplification. Profiled with immunoSEQ multiplex PCR; TCRdb holds only in-frame clones, not every one. The D gene and trimming were derived from the DNA, and the V and J assignments and clone size from that table. The sample lists about 180,000 clones, 70% to 90% occurring once. This specimen comes from a study of blood T cell repertoires in COVID-19. In the study overall: Samples of COVID-19 (acute and convalescent) were obtained from the United States, Italy and Spain.

The chain employs TRBV2 and TRBJ2-1; D is unclear. The source material was peripheral blood. This clonotype originated in a human donor with active or convalescent COVID-19. The donor label of this sample is uncertain. The CDR3, as DNA: TGTGCCAGCCTCTACAATGAGCAGTTCTTC. Encoded protein: CASLYNEQFF.